The rows below give T cell receptor beta chains drawn from one sample of a study of PD-L1 blockade in urothelial cancer. The assay was immunoSEQ multiplex PCR, and TCRdb's table has in-frame clones only and misses some. The data hold around 43,000 clones, with about 88% observed a single time. The starting material was PBMCs, obtained around atezolizumab (anti-PD-L1) treatment. The receptors were gathered from a donor at least 40 years old with urothelial cancer. Both conserved end residues are part of each CDR3. The order of the fields is V gene, J gene, CDR3 protein.

>TRBV29-1|TRBJ2-3
CSVGPRLASDTQYF
>TRBV5-4|TRBJ2-4
CASSWDRGNIQYF
>TRBV18|TRBJ1-5
CASSPGGTSQPQHF
>TRBV7-9|TRBJ2-7
CASSLVEGLYYEQYF
>TRBV28|TRBJ1-5
CASSFGAGRNSNQPQHF
>TRBV19|TRBJ1-2
CASRGLGRNYGYTF
>TRBV7-8|TRBJ2-1
CASSPRRNGYNEQFF
>TRBV30|TRBJ1-5
CAWSRTGGWSNQPQHF
>TRBV18|TRBJ2-2
CASSPAWGGTTGELFF
>TRBV6-1|TRBJ2-5
CATRAGGPGETQYF
>TRBV6-1|TRBJ2-1
CASSREQFF
>TRBV5-8|TRBJ2-1
CASSLSGLANYNEQFF
>TRBV27|TRBJ2-2
CASAVGTTPTGELFF
>TRBV7-9|TRBJ2-7
CASSSNTGVEQYF
>TRBV5-6|TRBJ1-5
CASSASGIHQPQHF
>TRBV5-6|TRBJ2-1
CASSPGDNEQFF
>TRBV6-6|TRBJ2-1
CASSSRTSGTYNEQFF
>TRBV30|TRBJ2-7
CAWSGAYEQYF
>TRBV7-2|TRBJ2-5
CASSTNQGRETQYF
>TRBV19|TRBJ2-7
CASSMGGGSYEQYF
>TRBV19|TRBJ1-5
CATKGGTGLSNQPQHF
>TRBV28|TRBJ2-7
CASSLGGEGRYEQYF
>TRBV4-1|TRBJ2-1
CASSQEGSRNNEQFF
>TRBV15|TRBJ2-1
CATSRGGDVHNEQFF
>TRBV5-4|TRBJ2-7
CASSLGSGRVDEQYF
>TRBV6-1|TRBJ2-2
CASSEEAGATGELFF